Listed here are 26 T cell receptor beta chains from one sample, sequenced in a study of blood T cell repertoires in COVID-19 (TCRdb year 2020). Libraries were prepared through the immunoSEQ multiplex PCR assay. Drawn from immuneACCESS, this table holds only the in-frame rearrangements with V and J called that TCRdb kept. Clones are partly lost; checked studies trace under half to an unresolved V gene and leave the rest unexplained. Across this sample there are some 130,000 clones, with 90% seen only once. 3.7% of the sample is held by the ten biggest clonotypes. Sequencing input: peripheral blood. These receptors came from a man aged 50-59 years with active COVID-19.

This chain joins TRBV5-1 and TRBJ1-2, with 10 bases matching TRBD1. Trimming took 0 bases from V and 6 from J; bases not matched to a gene: 2. Germline assignment: CDR1 SGHRS and CDR2 YFSETQ. CDR3 length: 14 residues. The CDR3 nucleotides read TGCGCCAGCAGCTTGGCGGACAGGGGGGATGGCTACACCTTC. Translation gives CASSLADRGDGYTF.

The CDR3 protein is CATSGTGTTMNEQFF. The CDR3 nucleotides read TGTGCCACCAGTGGGACCGGGACTACTATGAATGAGCAGTTCTTC. The chain recombines TRBV24-1 with TRBJ2-1, with TRBD2 matching over 7 bases. Germline CDR1 reads KGHDR; CDR2 reads SFDVKD. The CDR3 sequence is 15 residues long. The V segment lost 5 bases and the J segment 7 bases; nucleotides outside the gene matches: 10.

This clone was detected a few times. One end of the junction fails to match germline, which may point to a read error. The rearrangement uses TRBV2 and TRBJ2-5; 10 nucleotides agree with TRBD2. Germline V gene data show CDR1 as SNHLY and CDR2 as FYNNEI. This CDR3 has 15 amino acids. This CDR3 is CASSGERGGLETQYF. The CDR3 coding sequence is TGTGCCAGTAGTGGAGAGCGGGGGGGCTTGGAGACCCAGTACTTC.

The CDR3 region has the DNA TGTGCCAGCACAGGGACAGGGACTGGAAACACCATATATTTT. Residues: CASTGTGTGNTIYF. The chain joins TRBV3-1 (or the pseudogene TRBV3-2) to TRBJ1-3, with 9 bases lining up with TRBD1. Trimming removed 7 bases from V and 2 bases from J; junction bases left unmatched: 3. The V gene's germline CDR1 is LGHDT and CDR2 YNNKEL (reference sequence). The CDR3 is 14 residues long.

This rearrangement joins TRBV27 to TRBJ2-7; tentative D call: TRBD2 (6 bases). This CDR3 region has 15 residues. The V gene lost 6 bases and the J gene lost 4 bases, with 19 bases spanning the gap. Germline V gene lookup returns CDR1 MNHEY and CDR2 SMNVEV (reference sequence). DNA of the CDR3: TGTGCCAGCAGCCCTACGCGGGGAAGTCTTTACGAGCAGTACTTC. It translates to CASSPTRGSLYEQYF.

This chain connects TRBV4-1 to TRBJ1-1; no clear D. The CDR3 loop spans 14 amino acids. V shed 0 bases and J shed 2 bases, with 7 bases lying between them. Germline loops: CDR1 MGHRA, CDR2 YSYEKL. The DNA of the CDR3 is TGCGCCAGCAGCCAAGAATGGGCTAACACTGAAGCTTTCTTT. It codes for CASSQEWANTEAFF.

The V gene is TRBV2, the J gene TRBJ1-2, with D tentatively TRBD1 (5 bases). The V gene's germline CDR1 is SNHLY and CDR2 FYNNEI. The CDR3 has 14 residues. Trimming pared 1 base from V and 5 bases from J, leaving 11 bases between. CDR3 loop: CASSEGGAEYGYTF. The CDR3 nucleotides read TGTGCCAGCAGTGAAGGGGGCGCGGAGTATGGCTACACCTTC.

The chain combines TRBV4-1 with TRBJ1-4; D uncertain. Deletions cut 3 bases from V and 0 bases from J, with 8 bases between. Per the germline V gene, CDR1 is MGHRA and CDR2 is YSYEKL. CDR3 length: 15 amino acids. The CDR3 here is CASSQYGATNEKLFF. The CDR3 coding sequence is TGCGCCAGCAGCCAGTACGGTGCAACTAATGAAAAACTGTTTTTT.

The J gene is TRBJ2-3, the V gene TRBV3-1 (or the pseudogene TRBV3-2); D not resolved. Germline-derived CDR1 and CDR2 are LGHDT and YNNKEL (reference sequence). The CDR3 runs 11 residues. Trimming took off 2 bases at V and 11 bases at J, with 8 bases between the two ends. The CDR3 is CASSQLWRQYF. The CDR3 nucleotides are TGTGCCAGCAGCCAACTTTGGAGGCAGTATTTT.

This clone showed up just a few times. The CDR3 loop reads CASTLGQNNEQFF. CDR3 nucleotides: TGTGCCAGCACCCTGGGACAGAACAATGAGCAGTTCTTC. The chain employs TRBV12-3 or TRBV12-4 and TRBJ2-1; 7 bases agree with TRBD1. With V trimmed by 7 bases and J by 5 bases, 5 bases remained unmatched. This CDR3 has 13 amino acids.

CDR3 nucleotides: TGTGCCAGCAGCTTAGTAACAGGACACACCGGGGAGCTGTTTTTT. Amino acid sequence: CASSLVTGHTGELFF. The chain joins TRBV7-8 to TRBJ2-2; a weak D match, TRBD1 (5 bases). This CDR3 has 15 residues. Trimming removed 1 base from V and 3 bases from J, with 9 bases in between. Per the germline V gene, CDR1 is SGHVS and CDR2 is FQNEAQ.

The rearrangement joins TRBV10-1 to TRBJ2-1; 9 nucleotides agree with TRBD2. This CDR3 is 15 amino acids long. From germline, CDR1 is WNHNN and CDR2 SYGVQD (reference sequence). Trimming took 7 bases from V and 3 from J; bases not matched to a gene: 7. This CDR3 reads CASNLAGEVYNEQFF. The CDR3 nucleotides are TGCGCCAGCAACTTAGCGGGGGAGGTCTACAATGAGCAGTTCTTC.

This clone was detected once. The chain combines TRBV5-4 with TRBJ2-5; TRBD2 matches at 10 bases. Germline V gene lookup returns CDR1 SGHNT and CDR2 YYREEE (reference sequence). The CDR3 has 17 residues. The ends lost 1 base at V and 6 bases at J; junction bases unmatched: 12. The CDR3 sequence is CASSLLTLAGDWKTQYF. The DNA of the CDR3 is TGTGCCAGCAGCTTGCTCACTCTAGCGGGGGATTGGAAGACCCAGTACTTC.

This chain uses TRBV27 with TRBJ1-1; D gene unclear. V dropped 1 base and J dropped 1 base, with 19 bases sitting between them. The CDR3 contains 18 residues. The germline V gene encodes CDR1 MNHEY and CDR2 SMNVEV (reference sequence). CDR3 residues: CASSLYPPGNSRNTEAFF. The CDR3 DNA follows: TGTGCCAGCAGTTTATACCCCCCGGGGAACAGTCGGAACACTGAAGCTTTCTTT.

The table lists this clone with a count of one. The gene calls are TRBV19 and TRBJ2-1; 14 nucleotides match TRBD2. Germline V CDR1 and CDR2: LNHDA, SQIVND (reference sequence). This CDR3 is built from 18 residues. The V segment lost 5 bases and the J segment 0 bases; nucleotides outside the gene matches: 6. The DNA of the CDR3 is TGTGCCAGTAGTTCGGGACTAGCGGGGGTAGTCTCCTACAATGAGCAGTTCTTC. Protein sequence: CASSSGLAGVVSYNEQFF.

The V gene is TRBV13, the J gene TRBJ1-5, with a tentative D call TRBD1 (5 bases). The CDR3 length is 14 residues. V lost 4 bases and J 6 bases, leaving 13 bases between the germline ends. CDR1 PRHDT and CDR2 FYEKMQ come from the germline V gene (reference sequence). The DNA of the CDR3 is TGTGCCAGCAGCTCGGGACGGGGAGGTCAGCCCCAGCATTTT. It yields the protein CASSSGRGGQPQHF.

V and J are TRBV14 and TRBJ2-1; TRBD2 aligns across 10 bases. Germline CDR1 SGHDN, CDR2 FVKESK. The V and J ends lost 5 bases and 7 bases, in that order; junction bases with no gene match: 11. The CDR3 extends over 16 amino acids. CDR3 nucleotides: TGTGCCAGCAGCGTAACTCAGCGGGGGGGCGTAAATGAGCAGTTCTTC. Translating it yields CASSVTQRGGVNEQFF.

The rearrangement uses TRBV19 and TRBJ2-5; tentative D call: TRBD2 (6 bases). Trimming took off 7 bases at V and 2 bases at J, with 23 bases between the two ends. CDR1 and CDR2 from the germline V gene are LNHDA and SQIVND (reference sequence). CDR3 length: 17 amino acids. This chain's CDR3 is CASTPTARGLRQETQYF. The CDR3 DNA sequence: TGTGCCAGTACCCCTACCGCGCGGGGTTTGAGGCAAGAGACCCAGTACTTC.

This rearrangement joins TRBV24-1 to TRBJ2-1; TRBD2 matches at 14 bases. The CDR3 extends over 16 amino acids. CDR1 and CDR2 (germline): KGHDR, SFDVKD. V lost 3 bases, J lost 6 bases, and 3 bases stayed unmatched. The CDR3 region is CATSDVGLAGANEQFF. The DNA for the CDR3 is TGTGCCACCAGTGATGTGGGACTAGCGGGAGCCAATGAGCAGTTCTTC.

The chain employs TRBV5-4 and TRBJ2-1; D might be TRBD1 (5 bases). V gave up 0 bases and J gave up 7 bases, with 14 bases separating them. CDR1 and CDR2 from the germline V gene are SGHNT and YYREEE (reference sequence). The CDR3 is 15 amino acids. The DNA of the CDR3 is TGTGCCAGCAGCTTGGCCAGGGAATTTGGGAATGAGCAGTTCTTC. Protein sequence: CASSLAREFGNEQFF.

The chain recombines TRBV9 with TRBJ2-5; 11 positions match TRBD2. V lost 4 bases to trimming and J lost 6 bases; unmatched junction nucleotides: 11. Germline CDR1 and CDR2: SGDLS and YYNGEE. The CDR3 totals 16 residues. Here the CDR3 DNA reads TGTGCCAGCAGCATGCTAGCGGGGGGCGAGGGGCAGACCCAGTACTTC. This gives the protein CASSMLAGGEGQTQYF.

This clone was recorded once. V and J are TRBV6-6 and TRBJ1-2; 10 nucleotides align to TRBD1. With 5 bases clipped from V and 4 bases from J, the junction kept 4 bases outside the gene matches. The germline gives CDR1 MNHNY, CDR2 SVGAGI (reference sequence). CDR3 length equals 14 residues. The CDR3 here is CASSGTGVGYGYTF. The CDR3 DNA sequence: TGTGCCAGCAGTGGGACAGGGGTTGGCTATGGCTACACCTTC.

The V and J genes are TRBV15 and TRBJ2-7; 8 bases align to TRBD1. V lost 4 bases, J lost 0 bases, and 5 bases stayed unmatched. This CDR3 has 15 residues. Germline assignment: CDR1 LNHNV and CDR2 YYDKDF (reference sequence). This CDR3 reads CATSTGQGFSYEQYF. Written as DNA, the CDR3 is TGTGCCACCAGCACAGGACAGGGTTTCTCCTACGAGCAGTACTTC.

V and J are TRBV6-5 and TRBJ1-2; 7 bases are shared with TRBD1. This CDR3 region has 15 residues. The ends lost 6 bases at V and 3 bases at J; junction bases unmatched: 10. CDR1 MNHEY and CDR2 SVGAGI come from the germline V gene. CDR3 protein: CASSDATGIHYGYTF. DNA for the CDR3: TGTGCCAGCAGCGACGCGACAGGGATCCACTATGGCTACACCTTC.

The chain combines TRBV11-2 with TRBJ2-7; possibly TRBD2 for D (7 bases). In germline, CDR1 is SGHAT, CDR2 FQNNGV. The length of the CDR3 is 12 residues. Trimming removed 6 bases from V and 3 bases from J, with 9 bases in between. CDR3 sequence: CASSRGGYEQYF. The CDR3 DNA sequence: TGTGCCAGCAGTAGGGGGGGCTACGAGCAGTACTTC.

This clone turned up a few times. This chain joins TRBV5-1 and TRBJ2-7, with 7 bases lining up with TRBD2. The CDR3 spans 14 residues. After removal of 0 bases from V and 6 bases from J, the junction contained 6 bases not matched to a gene. Germline V lookup: CDR1 SGHRS, CDR2 YFSETQ. CDR3 DNA sequence: TGCGCCAGCAGCTTGGATACACCGGGGGGCGAGCAGTACTTC. It translates to CASSLDTPGGEQYF.